One sample yielded the 27 T cell receptor beta chains listed below, sequenced in a study of regulatory T cells in long-lasting Graves disease. Regarding time point: persistent/refractory GD, antithyroid drugs over 5 years with positive TRAb. There was RNA extracted from PBMCs, and the TCR library was made from it. Building of the TCR beta libraries involved iRepertoire HTBI primers and Arm-PCR of CDR3 regions. In TCRdb, the multiplex PCR reads were re-called with MiXCR into one record per CDR3 protein. Of around 300,000 distinct CDR3 sequences in the sample, 22% are singletons; the top ten hold around 50%. The source was peripheral blood mononuclear cells (PBMCs), collected when the disease was refractory, from a patient treated with antithyroid drugs. The source is a female donor with Graves disease.

DNA for the CDR3: TGTGCCAGCAGCACTAGTCCCGGACACACGAACACCGGGGAGCTGTTTTTT. Translating it yields CASSTSPGHTNTGELFF. The J gene is TRBJ2-2, the V gene TRBV9; D is possibly TRBD1 or TRBD2 (5 bases each). V was pared by 4 bases and J by 0 bases, with 16 bases between. The CDR3 contains 17 residues. Germline lookup yields CDR1 SGDLS and CDR2 YYNGEE.

This clonotype was observed at least ten times. The V call is TRBV28, the J call TRBJ2-5, with 13 bases fitting TRBD2. Germline V CDR1 and CDR2: MDHEN, SYDVKM. Trimming removed 4 bases from V and 1 base from J; junction bases left unmatched: 3. The CDR3 is 16 amino acids. As DNA, the CDR3 is TGTGCCAGCAGTTCCTGGACTAGCGGGAGCCAAGAGACCCAGTACTTC. Amino acids: CASSSWTSGSQETQYF.

This clonotype appeared many times. The V call is TRBV12-5, the J call TRBJ1-5, with D perhaps TRBD1 (5 bases). This CDR3 is 17 amino acids long. With 7 bases removed from V and 4 bases from J, the gap between germline ends came to 23 bases. Germline CDR1 and CDR2: LGHNT and FRNRAP. The CDR3 nucleotides read TGTGCTAGTGTGGGTTGTGTCGAGGGGAGAAGAAATCAGCCCCAGCATTTT. The encoded protein is CASVGCVEGRRNQPQHF.

In this sample, this clonotype turned up once. The chain carries TRBV4-3 and TRBJ1-3, with no clear D. CDR1 is LGHNA and CDR2 is YSLEER in the germline V gene. Trimming cost V 0 bases and J 6 bases, with 9 bases left between them. There are 14 residues in the CDR3. As DNA, the CDR3 is TGCGCCAGCAGCCAAGATGGAGGGCCAAACACCATATATTTT. Its translation is CASSQDGGPNTIYF.

The rearrangement joins TRBV10-3 to TRBJ2-2, with D maybe TRBD1 (6 bases). The CDR3 extends over 15 amino acids. The germline V gene has CDR1 ENHRY and CDR2 SYGVKD. The V gene lost 2 bases and the J gene lost 3 bases, with 10 bases spanning the gap. CDR3 nucleotides: TGTGCCATCAGTGAGATGGACAGTTACACCGGGGAGCTGTTTTTT. Amino acid sequence: CAISEMDSYTGELFF.

A few counts support this clonotype. CDR3 bases: TGTGCCAGCAGCTTCGGGACTAGCGGGAGCAATGAGCAGTTCTTC. It translates to CASSFGTSGSNEQFF. The J gene is TRBJ2-1, the V gene TRBV5-6; 14 bases map to TRBD2. Losses at the gene ends were 2 bases for V and 6 bases for J; bases not matched to a gene: 1. The CDR3 contains 15 residues. The germline CDR1 and CDR2 sequences are SGHDT and YYEEEE.

This clonotype was seen repeatedly, ten times or more. This chain links TRBV28 with TRBJ1-2; no clear D. The CDR3 sequence is 14 residues long. Germline CDR1 is MDHEN and CDR2 is SYDVKM. V shed 1 base and J shed 6 bases, with 12 bases lying between them. The CDR3 DNA reads TGTGCCAGCAGTTTATTCGCCGGGGTGGATGGCTACACCTTC. Translation gives CASSLFAGVDGYTF.

The rearrangement uses TRBV10-3 and TRBJ2-7, with TRBD1 as a possible D gene (6 bases). In germline, CDR1 is ENHRY, CDR2 SYGVKD. Trimming cost V 5 bases and J 2 bases, with 10 bases left between them. This CDR3 is 13 amino acids long. CDR3 in DNA: TGTGCCATCAGTTCGACAGGCGCCTACGAGCAGTACTTC. It yields the protein CAISSTGAYEQYF.

This clonotype was detected many times. CDR3: CASAHEGTYGYTF. As DNA, the CDR3 is TGTGCCAGCGCCCACGAGGGGACCTATGGCTACACCTTC. The V and J genes are TRBV6-1 and TRBJ1-2, with D perhaps matching TRBD1 (5 bases). Per the germline V gene, CDR1 is MNHNS and CDR2 is SASEGT. CDR3 size: 13 residues. Trimming cost V 8 bases and J 4 bases, with 14 bases left between them.

The sample holds many counts of this clonotype. The chain links TRBV27 to TRBJ2-5, with 8 bases matching TRBD2. The CDR3 totals 13 residues. CDR1 and CDR2 from the germline V gene are MNHEY and SMNVEV (reference sequence). V was clipped by 3 bases and J by 5 bases; unmatched bases: 2. Here the CDR3 DNA reads TGTGCCAGCAGTTTCATAGCGGGGGAGACCCAGTACTTC. Its protein product is CASSFIAGETQYF.

This clonotype was counted ten times or more. The chain recombines TRBV5-1 with TRBJ1-5; D is undetermined. The CDR3 sequence is 15 residues long. V lost 0 bases, J lost 3 bases, and 10 bases lay in between. Germline values: CDR1 SGHRS, CDR2 YFSETQ. CDR3 in DNA: TGCGCCAGCAGCTTGGCCCCCGGGTTCAATCAGCCCCAGCATTTT. This encodes CASSLAPGFNQPQHF.

A word on this clonotype: Given a much more abundant clone one base away, this may be a read error. The V call is TRBV7-9, the J call TRBJ2-7, with 7 nucleotides matching TRBD2. This CDR3 is built from 14 residues. Germline values: CDR1 SEHNR, CDR2 FQNEAQ (reference sequence). V was clipped by 7 bases and J by 6 bases; unmatched bases: 12. CDR3 residues: CASNPGGEGCEQYF. DNA for the CDR3: TGTGCCAGCAACCCTGGTGGGGAGGGGTGCGAGCAGTACTTC.

Only a few counts were recorded for this clonotype. The junction departs from the called germline gene at one end, perhaps through a read error. The CDR3 loop reads CASRLGPSLYNEQFF. DNA of the CDR3: TGTGCCAGCAGATTAGGACCGTCCCTCTACAATGAGCAGTTCTTC. The V call is TRBV12-3 or TRBV12-4, the J call TRBJ2-1, with D unclear. The CDR3 consists of 15 residues.

This clonotype was counted ten times or more. The chain joins TRBV11-1 to TRBJ2-5, with TRBD2 identical over 8 bases. The CDR3 is made up of 15 amino acids. The V gene end was trimmed by 6 bases and the J gene end by 0 bases; junction bases not matched to a gene: 6. Germline CDR1 SGHAT, CDR2 FQDESV (reference sequence). In DNA, the CDR3 is TGTGCCAGCAGTAAACTAGCGGATCACCAAGAGACCCAGTACTTC. This sequence encodes CASSKLADHQETQYF.

The chain uses TRBV7-2 and TRBJ2-5; D is undetermined. CDR3 length: 13 residues. CDR1 and CDR2 (germline): SGHTA, FQGNSA. V was trimmed by 3 bases and J by 5 bases, leaving 10 bases between them. CDR3 amino acids: CASSFDRTETQYF. The CDR3 DNA is TGTGCCAGCAGCTTTGATAGGACGGAGACCCAGTACTTC.

This clonotype was seen a few times. The chain employs TRBV7-9 and TRBJ2-5, with 12 bases fitting TRBD2. The trim removed 10 bases at V and 5 bases at J, leaving 5 bases unmatched. The germline V gene encodes CDR1 SEHNR and CDR2 FQNEAQ (reference sequence). CDR3 length: 13 amino acids. CDR3 sequence reads: CAIRLAGEETQYF. The CDR3 coding sequence is TGTGCCATCCGACTAGCGGGAGAGGAGACCCAGTACTTC.

As for this clonotype: As the CDR3 is not closed by the conserved phenylalanine or tryptophan, this likely results from a read error. The DNA is left out, because the CDR3 cannot be placed on it with certainty; the CDR3 is given as TCRdb lists it. The rearrangement joins TRBV27 to TRBJ1-1; the table gives TRBD1 as D, unverified against the DNA. The germline CDR1 and CDR2 sequences are MNHEY and SMNVEV (reference sequence). The CDR3 is 12 residues long, counting both termini. The CDR3 protein is CASSSGTGDFSL.

This clonotype turned up a few times. The chain couples TRBV6-1 to TRBJ1-1; D not resolved. Germline loops: CDR1 MNHNS, CDR2 SASEGT. The CDR3 totals 12 residues. The V end was cut by 7 bases, the J end by 6 bases, with 12 bases between. The CDR3 is CASTPGRAEAFF. The CDR3 DNA reads as TGTGCCAGCACCCCGGGGAGGGCTGAAGCTTTCTTT.

The genes are TRBV27 and TRBJ2-1; 9 bases fit TRBD1. The CDR3 sequence is 17 residues long. Germline V gene data show CDR1 as MNHEY and CDR2 as SMNVEV (reference sequence). V was clipped by 5 bases and J by 5 bases; unmatched bases: 13. CDR3 bases: TGTGCCAGCAGTCCAATTACGGGACAGGGTCCACACAATGAGCAGTTCTTC. Translated, it gives CASSPITGQGPHNEQFF.

The rearrangement uses TRBV19 and TRBJ2-7, with D unclear. The germline gives CDR1 LNHDA, CDR2 SQIVND (reference sequence). The CDR3 runs to 14 residues. With 4 bases removed from V and 3 bases from J, the gap between germline ends came to 13 bases. CDR3 nucleotides: TGTGCCAGTAGTAGTGGGCGGCCTTACTACGAGCAGTACTTC. Its translation is CASSSGRPYYEQYF.

Ten or more counts support this clonotype. The rearrangement uses TRBV12-3 or TRBV12-4 and TRBJ1-1; unclear D gene. This CDR3 has 13 residues. The V end was cut by 3 bases, the J end by 1 base, with 6 bases between. The CDR3 loop is CASSFHGNTEAFF. As DNA, the CDR3 is TGTGCCAGCAGTTTCCATGGGAACACTGAAGCTTTCTTT.

This clonotype was seen many times. Here the CDR3 DNA reads TGTGCCAGCAGTTTTCTGCAGGGCACAGATACGCAGTATTTT. Translation gives CASSFLQGTDTQYF. This sequence joins TRBV28 and TRBJ2-3, with D unclear. V lost 3 bases and J lost 1, with 8 bases in between. The CDR3 runs 14 residues. Germline loops: CDR1 MDHEN, CDR2 SYDVKM.

This clonotype came up many times. V is TRBV14 and J is TRBJ2-5; 7 positions match TRBD2. CDR1 and CDR2 (germline): SGHDN, FVKESK. The CDR3 covers 14 residues. V gave up 3 bases and J gave up 4 bases; unmatched junction bases: 5. The CDR3 is CASSHAGVGETQYF. The CDR3, as DNA: TGTGCCAGCAGCCATGCGGGAGTTGGAGAGACCCAGTACTTC.

This clonotype occurred a few times. CDR3 loop: CASSLNSEEQYF. For the CDR3, the DNA is TGTGCCAGCAGCCTTAACAGCGAAGAGCAGTACTTC. This sequence joins TRBV4-2 and TRBJ2-7; D gene unclear. CDR3 size: 12 residues. The V end lost 4 bases, the J end lost 7 bases, and 11 bases lay between the germline ends. In germline, CDR1 is LGHNA, CDR2 YNFKEQ.

This clonotype occurred many times. The V and J genes are TRBV3-1 and TRBJ2-5; no firm D call. V was trimmed by 0 bases and J by 5 bases, leaving 13 bases between them. The V gene's germline CDR1 is LGHDT and CDR2 YNNKEL (reference sequence). The length of the CDR3 is 15 residues. Here the CDR3 DNA reads TGTGCCAGCAGCCAAGATCGGCTGGCTTCCGAGACCCAGTACTTC. Protein product: CASSQDRLASETQYF.

This chain links TRBV20-1 with TRBJ1-5, with TRBD1 matching over 8 bases. The germline CDR1 and CDR2 sequences are DFQATT and SNEGSKA (reference sequence). CDR3 size: 16 residues. V dropped 6 bases and J dropped 6; count of bases not matched to a gene: 16. The CDR3 coding sequence is TGCAGTGCACTAATAAAGCAGGGGGCATTGCCTCAGCCCCAGCATTTT. Amino acids: CSALIKQGALPQPQHF.

This clonotype has only a few counts. The rearrangement joins TRBV6-1 to TRBJ1-2; D call uncertain. The CDR3 is made up of 14 amino acids. V was pared by 6 bases and J by 2 bases, with 13 bases between. Germline-derived CDR1 and CDR2 are MNHNS and SASEGT. The CDR3 nucleotides are TGTGCCAGCAGGACGGCCGGGCCAAACTATGGCTACACCTTC. It encodes CASRTAGPNYGYTF.